What follows are 27 T cell receptor beta chains derived from one specimen sequenced in a study of blood T cell repertoires in COVID-19. Produced via immunoSEQ multiplex PCR; TCRdb's table is partial and in-frame only. Of roughly 150,000 clones listed, around 90% were seen once; the top ten hold around 2.1%. The sequenced material came from peripheral blood. The source of these receptors is a man between 50 and 59 years old who had recovered from COVID-19.

The chain has TRBV21-1 and TRBJ2-7; the table calls TRBD2, which could not be checked here. TRBV21-1 is termed a pseudogene. This CDR3 contains 15 residues. The chain's CDR3 is CASSLPAGLSNEQYF. CDR3 bases: TGTGCCAGCAGCCTTCCAGCGGGATTGAGTAACGAGCAGTACTTC.

The J gene is TRBJ1-5, the V gene TRBV19, with 7 bases matching TRBD1. This CDR3 has 14 amino acids. Losses at the gene ends were 4 bases for V and 6 bases for J; bases not matched to a gene: 6. Per the germline V gene, CDR1 is LNHDA and CDR2 is SQIVND (reference sequence). CDR3 coding DNA: TGTGCCAGTAGTACCACGACAGGGAGTCAGCCCCAGCATTTT. It specifies CASSTTTGSQPQHF.

The chain uses TRBV5-1 and TRBJ2-4; no clear D gene. The V gene's germline CDR1 is SGHRS and CDR2 YFSETQ. Deletions cut 0 bases from V and 0 bases from J, with 13 bases between. The length of the CDR3 is 17 residues. This chain's CDR3 is CASSLASRSLAKNIQYF. CDR3 DNA sequence: TGCGCCAGCAGCTTGGCCTCGAGGAGTCTAGCCAAAAACATTCAGTACTTC.

The chain couples TRBV3-1 (or the pseudogene TRBV3-2) to TRBJ1-1; unclear D gene. V was trimmed by 3 bases and J by 5 bases, leaving 16 bases between them. The germline V gene encodes CDR1 LGHDT and CDR2 YNNKEL (reference sequence). The CDR3 length is 15 residues. CDR3 sequence reads: CASSQGDGGLTEAFF. DNA of the CDR3: TGTGCCAGCAGCCAGGGAGACGGTGGCCTAACTGAAGCTTTCTTT.

The CDR3 region has the DNA TGTGCCAGCAGCGGTGCCGGGGAGCTGTTTTTT. As protein: CASSGAGELFF. The V call is TRBV27, the J call TRBJ2-2; D remains ambiguous. The germline CDR1 and CDR2 sequences are MNHEY and SMNVEV (reference sequence). The CDR3 sequence is 11 residues long. Trimming removed 6 bases at V and 6 bases at J, with 5 bases between.

The rearrangement links TRBV5-6 to TRBJ2-1; 11 nucleotides match TRBD2. This CDR3 is 17 amino acids long. The ends lost 3 bases at V and 9 bases at J; junction bases unmatched: 14. The V gene's germline CDR1 is SGHDT and CDR2 YYEEEE. CDR3 amino acids: CASSSYSLAGVPGEQFF. In DNA form, the CDR3 reads TGTGCCAGCAGCTCATACTCACTAGCGGGAGTGCCTGGTGAGCAGTTCTTC.

In nucleotides, the CDR3 is TGTGCTAGTGGTTTGGCCGGACTAGCGGGAGGGGCTAGGAATGAGCAGTTCTTC. It specifies CASGLAGLAGGARNEQFF. The V and J genes are TRBV12-5 and TRBJ2-1; 15 nucleotides line up with TRBD2. J was trimmed by 7 bases and V by 1 base; bases with no gene match: 8. The germline V gene encodes CDR1 LGHNT and CDR2 FRNRAP. CDR3 length: 18 residues.

This clone appeared a single time. The CDR3 sequence is CASSVHFRGTGGGQPQHF. CDR3 nucleotide sequence: TGTGCCAGCAGCGTGCACTTCCGGGGGACAGGGGGTGGTCAGCCCCAGCATTTT. The V and J genes are TRBV5-6 and TRBJ1-5, with TRBD1 identical over 11 bases. V lost 4 bases to trimming and J lost 6 bases; unmatched junction nucleotides: 15. The CDR3 totals 18 residues. Germline V gives CDR1 SGHDT, CDR2 YYEEEE. The full variable domain, rest sourced from reference TRBV5-6 and TRBJ1-5, is DAGVTQSPTHLIKTRGQQVTLRCSPKSGHDTVSWYQQALGQGPQFIFQYYEEEERQRGNFPDRFSGHQFPNYSSELNVNALLLGDSALYLCASSVHFRGTGGGQPQHFGDGTRLSIL.

The rearrangement uses TRBV19 and TRBJ2-6; D perhaps matches TRBD1 (5 bases). The CDR3 has 14 amino acids. Germline lookup yields CDR1 LNHDA and CDR2 SQIVND (reference sequence). The V end lost 4 bases, the J end lost 3 bases, and 7 bases lay between the germline ends. CDR3 region: CASSKGYGANVLTF. Written as DNA, the CDR3 is TGTGCCAGTAGTAAGGGGTATGGGGCCAACGTCCTGACTTTC.

This sequence joins TRBV2 and TRBJ2-3; TRBD1 aligns across 11 bases. Germline V lookup: CDR1 SNHLY, CDR2 FYNNEI. The CDR3 length is 15 residues. The trim removed 8 bases at V and 5 bases at J, leaving 9 bases unmatched. This CDR3 reads CASLLDRGRKDTQYF. CDR3 coding DNA: TGTGCCAGCCTCCTGGACAGGGGGCGCAAAGATACGCAGTATTTT.

This clone was found once. The chain recombines TRBV19 with TRBJ1-2; 9 positions agree with TRBD1. Trimming cost V 3 bases and J 7 bases; bases outside gene matches: 3. Germline assignment: CDR1 LNHDA and CDR2 SQIVND (reference sequence). The CDR3 contains 13 residues. The CDR3: CASSMRDRAGYTF. The CDR3 bases are TGTGCCAGTAGTATGAGGGACAGGGCTGGCTACACCTTC.

This clone has just one count. V gene TRBV7-3 combines with J gene TRBJ2-3; 7 positions agree with TRBD2. The CDR3 extends over 17 amino acids. Germline CDR1 and CDR2: SGHTA and FQGTGA. Trimming at V came to 8 bases and at J to 3 bases, leaving 17 bases not matched to a gene. The CDR3 coding sequence is TGTGCCAGCCTCGCGGCAGGGAGGGGTCGTGGTACAGATACGCAGTATTTT. Its protein product is CASLAAGRGRGTDTQYF.

CDR3 amino acids: CASSSGQGANSPLHF. CDR3 nucleotides: TGTGCCAGCAGCTCGGGACAGGGGGCCAATTCACCCCTCCACTTT. This rearrangement joins TRBV7-9 to TRBJ1-6, with TRBD1 matching 12 bases. In germline, CDR1 is SEHNR, CDR2 FQNEAQ (reference sequence). This CDR3 contains 15 residues. V gave up 4 bases and J gave up 7 bases; unmatched junction bases: 2.

The chain has TRBV18 and TRBJ2-7; D is possibly TRBD1 (6 bases). V lost 6 bases and J lost 2, with 8 bases in between. This CDR3 is built from 12 residues. In germline, CDR1 is KGHSH, CDR2 LQKENI. CDR3 in amino acids: CASSGQTYEQYF. In nucleotides, the CDR3 is TGTGCCAGCTCCGGACAGACCTACGAGCAGTACTTC.

This clone was seen only once. The chain employs TRBV7-6 and TRBJ2-7, with D tentatively TRBD2 (5 bases). Trimming took 1 base from V and 2 from J, leaving 12 bases between them. Germline V lookup: CDR1 SGHVS, CDR2 FNYEAQ. This CDR3 has 15 amino acids. CDR3 in amino acids: CASSLGEGSTYEQYF. CDR3 DNA: TGTGCCAGCAGCTTAGGTGAAGGGAGCACCTACGAGCAGTACTTC.

J is TRBJ1-2 and V is TRBV5-1, with a weak D call TRBD1 (6 bases). CDR1 and CDR2 from the germline V gene are SGHRS and YFSETQ. The CDR3 contains 14 residues. Trimming took off 0 bases at V and 4 bases at J, with 10 bases between the two ends. The CDR3 DNA reads TGCGCCAGCAGCTTGGTACAGGGTTCCTATGGCTACACCTTC. Translating it yields CASSLVQGSYGYTF.

V is TRBV18 and J is TRBJ1-1; 12 bases agree with TRBD1. The junction had 9 bases not matched to a gene; V was cut back by 5 bases and J by 5 bases. The CDR3 extends over 16 amino acids. Germline V lookup: CDR1 KGHSH, CDR2 LQKENI. CDR3 in amino acids: CASSKDRDRGHTEAFF. The CDR3 DNA sequence: TGTGCCAGCTCAAAGGACCGGGACAGGGGGCATACTGAAGCTTTCTTT.

The rearrangement uses TRBV6-4 and TRBJ2-6, with TRBD1 identical over 11 bases. The CDR3 spans 16 residues. V shed 4 bases and J 2 bases; nucleotides not matched to a gene: 1. In germline, CDR1 is MRHNA, CDR2 SNTAGT. The CDR3 region has the DNA TGTGCCAGCAGTGGGACAGGGGGCGCTGGGGCCAACGTCCTGACTTTC. The encoded protein is CASSGTGGAGANVLTF.

The rearrangement uses TRBV2 and TRBJ1-2; D not resolved. V lost 2 bases and J lost 7, with 14 bases in between. The CDR3 totals 14 residues. The germline CDR1 and CDR2 sequences are SNHLY and FYNNEI. This CDR3 is CASSERARAGGYTF. In nucleotides, the CDR3 is TGTGCCAGCAGTGAACGGGCCCGAGCGGGTGGCTACACCTTC.

The V and J genes are TRBV4-2 and TRBJ2-3; a possible D gene is TRBD1 (5 bases). The germline V and J ends were trimmed by 0 bases and 4 bases, with 11 bases remaining between them. The CDR3 runs 15 residues. Germline CDR1 is LGHNA and CDR2 is YNFKEQ. Here the CDR3 reads CASSQEGSGSDTQYF. CDR3 sequence (DNA): TGTGCCAGCAGCCAAGAGGGGTCAGGGTCAGATACGCAGTATTTT.

This chain links TRBV6-2 or TRBV6-3 with TRBJ1-1; 11 nucleotides line up with TRBD1. Germline V CDR1 and CDR2: MNHEY, SVGEGT. CDR3 size: 18 residues. Unmatched junction bases numbered 8, after V lost 2 bases and J lost 0 bases. DNA of the CDR3: TGTGCCAGCAGTTACCAAGGGACAGGGGGTGACCTGAACACTGAAGCTTTCTTT. It translates to CASSYQGTGGDLNTEAFF.

The chain is built from TRBV3-1 (or the pseudogene TRBV3-2) and TRBJ2-5; D may be TRBD2 (5 bases). The CDR3 is made up of 15 amino acids. The V end lost 1 base, the J end lost 4 bases, and 13 bases lay between the germline ends. Per the germline V gene, CDR1 is LGHDT and CDR2 is YNNKEL (reference sequence). CDR3 sequence: CASSQATGRAETQYF. For the CDR3, the DNA is TGTGCCAGCAGCCAAGCCACGGGAAGGGCAGAGACCCAGTACTTC.

A single count supports this clone. This sequence joins TRBV4-1 and TRBJ2-5; 7 nucleotides align to TRBD2. V trimming: 3 bases; J trimming: 9 bases; junction bases outside the gene matches: 13. The CDR3 is 15 residues long. Germline CDR1 MGHRA, CDR2 YSYEKL. In DNA form, the CDR3 reads TGCGCCAGCAGCCAGAGCGGGACGGATCCCCGGGCCCAGTACTTC. This sequence encodes CASSQSGTDPRAQYF.

The rearrangement links TRBV6-5 to TRBJ1-1; 7 nucleotides agree with TRBD1. This CDR3 contains 13 residues. V shed 6 bases, J shed 3 bases, and the junction held 4 bases outside the gene matches. The germline CDR1 and CDR2 sequences are MNHEY and SVGAGI. Here the CDR3 DNA reads TGTGCCAGCAGGGACAGGTTCGACACTGAAGCTTTCTTT. It specifies CASRDRFDTEAFF.

The chain employs TRBV5-5 and TRBJ1-1, with TRBD1 matching over 7 bases. V gave up 0 bases and J gave up 1 base; unmatched junction bases: 6. In germline, CDR1 is SGHKS, CDR2 YYEKEE (reference sequence). The CDR3 has 16 residues. Here the CDR3 reads CASSLERGGRNTEAFF. The CDR3 bases are TGTGCCAGCAGCTTGGAACGAGGGGGCCGGAACACTGAAGCTTTCTTT. The whole variable domain, filled in from reference TRBV5-5 and TRBJ1-1, reads DAGVTQSPTHLIKTRGQQVTLRCSPISGHKSVSWYQQVLGQGPQFIFQYYEKEERGRGNFPDRFSARQFPNYSSELNVNALLLGDSALYLCASSLERGGRNTEAFFGQGTRLTVV.

This chain uses TRBV27 with TRBJ2-7; 9 bases fit TRBD2. CDR3 length: 16 amino acids. J gave up 7 bases and V 3 bases, and 13 bases lay outside the gene matches. Germline values: CDR1 MNHEY, CDR2 SMNVEV (reference sequence). The CDR3 DNA reads TGTGCCAGCAGTTTGAAGACTAGCGGCCCACTGGGGGAGCAGTACTTC. This codes for CASSLKTSGPLGEQYF.

This clone has a single count. The chain couples TRBV19 to TRBJ1-5; D is undetermined. Trimming removed 6 bases at V and 0 bases at J, with 15 bases between. The CDR3 runs 16 residues. Per germline, CDR1 LNHDA and CDR2 SQIVND (reference sequence). The CDR3 DNA sequence: TGTGCCAGTAGCACCTTGCGGGATTCTAGCAATCAGCCCCAGCATTTT. As protein: CASSTLRDSSNQPQHF.